The T cell receptor (beta chain) described here comes from a study of blood T cell repertoires in COVID-19. In the study's own analysis: Amplification with reference gene primers provided the estimates of nucleated cell counts. Clones were sequenced by immunoSEQ multiplex PCR, and TCRdb holds only the in-frame ones, with some missing. V, J and clone size derive from that table, while D and trimming were established from the DNA sequence. The sample carries around 300,000 clones, 88% recorded once. CDR3 length equals 12 residues. The V end lost 10 bases, the J end lost 5 bases, and 14 bases lay between the germline ends. Germline V gene sequence: CDR1 SGHTA, CDR2 FQGNSA.

This receptor was identified in an older woman in a cohort exposed to, infected with or recovered from COVID-19 (not recorded which). The sequencing sample was made of PBMCs or T cells enriched from blood (not recorded which). The genes are TRBV7-2 and TRBJ1-1; D is unclear. The DNA for the CDR3 is TGTGCCACCTCTTGGGCGCATACTGAAGCTTTCTTT. It encodes CATSWAHTEAFF.